The rows below give T cell receptor beta chains drawn from one sample of a study of T cell changes during pregnancy in multiple sclerosis. Sequencing used immunoSEQ multiplex PCR; TCRdb keeps in-frame clones, though not all of them. Counted here are more than 45,000 clones, around 92% occurring once; the ten biggest clones make up around 0.56%. Specimen: CD4+ T cells from peripheral blood mononuclear cells, collected after pregnancy. The receptors shown here come from a female donor with multiple sclerosis, enrolled in a pregnancy study. Both conserved end residues are part of each CDR3. A D gene is named only where the DNA matches it firmly. Expanded clones get a size class; other rows say once, few or many, or leave the size out.

size: .; J: TRBJ2-1; V: TRBV27; D: TRBD2; DNA: TGTGCCAGCAGTCGCCTTCATAGCGGGAGTGTTAGAAATGAGCAGTTCTTC; CDR3: CASSRLHSGSVRNEQFF
size: .; J: TRBJ2-3; V: TRBV2; D: TRBD1; DNA: TGTGCCAGCAGTGTTTTAGCCGGGACAGGGAGCACAGATACGCAGTATTTT; CDR3: CASSVLAGTGSTDTQYF
size: .; J: TRBJ1-1; V: TRBV6-6; D: TRBD1; DNA: TGTGCCAGCAGTTACGTGGGACAGGCCCTCAAAGCTTTCTTT; CDR3: CASSYVGQALKAFF
size: .; J: TRBJ1-3; V: TRBV19; D: .; DNA: TGTGCCAGTAGTTCGACAGGTCTCTCTGGAAACACCATATATTTT; CDR3: CASSSTGLSGNTIYF
size: .; J: TRBJ2-7; V: TRBV11-2; D: TRBD1; DNA: TGTGCCAGCAGCTTAGCTTCTGCTGGACAGGGGACCTACGAGCAGTACTTC; CDR3: CASSLASAGQGTYEQYF
size: .; J: TRBJ2-7; V: TRBV30; D: .; DNA: TGTGCCTGGAGTTCACAGGGCTACGAGCAGTACTTC; CDR3: CAWSSQGYEQYF
size: .; J: TRBJ2-7; V: TRBV11-3; D: TRBD1; DNA: TGTGCCAGCAGCGATTCCAGACAGGGGCCTACCTACGAGCAGTACTTC; CDR3: CASSDSRQGPTYEQYF
size: few; J: TRBJ2-1; V: TRBV5-5; D: .; DNA: TGTGCCAGCAGCTTGGCGATGGCGGCGGAATACAATGAGCAGTTCTTC; CDR3: CASSLAMAAEYNEQFF
size: .; J: TRBJ2-4; V: TRBV30; D: .; DNA: TGTGCCTGGAGTGTAGAGGGGGTGGGCAAAAACATTCAGTACTTC; CDR3: CAWSVEGVGKNIQYF
size: .; J: TRBJ2-3; V: TRBV2; D: .; DNA: TGTGCCAGTCTCGCGGGGAATACGCAGTATTTT; CDR3: CASLAGNTQYF
size: .; J: TRBJ1-5; V: TRBV18; D: TRBD1; DNA: TGTGCCAGCTCACGAACGGACAGGGGAGAAGGTCAGCCCCAGCATTTT; CDR3: CASSRTDRGEGQPQHF
size: .; J: TRBJ2-5; V: TRBV5-1; D: .; DNA: TGCGCCAGCAGCGTGGACGAGGGGACCCAGTACTTC; CDR3: CASSVDEGTQYF
size: .; J: TRBJ2-3; V: TRBV14; D: TRBD2; DNA: TGTGCCAGCAGCCAAGGGCTAGCGGGAGGAGATACGCAGTATTTT; CDR3: CASSQGLAGGDTQYF
size: once; J: TRBJ2-1; V: TRBV15; D: .; DNA: TGTGCCACCAGCAGAGCCCCGGGGATTGGTGCTCGCAATGAGCAGTTCTTC; CDR3: CATSRAPGIGARNEQFF
size: .; J: TRBJ1-1; V: TRBV29-1; D: .; DNA: TGCAGCGTTGAAGGCGTGGGACAGAACACTGAAGCTTTCTTT; CDR3: CSVEGVGQNTEAFF
size: once; J: TRBJ2-2; V: TRBV14; D: TRBD1; DNA: TGTGCCAGCAGCCCGACAGGGGGCGGATATCCGAACACCGGGGAGCTGTTTTTT; CDR3: CASSPTGGGYPNTGELFF
size: .; J: TRBJ2-1; V: TRBV7-3; D: .; DNA: TGTGCCAGCAGCCTCACGTCCGGGACTCAGATCAATGAGCAGTTCTTC; CDR3: CASSLTSGTQINEQFF
size: .; J: TRBJ1-5; V: TRBV2; D: .; DNA: TGTGCCAGCAGTGAGCGGCAGGGCTATCAGCCCCAGCATTTT; CDR3: CASSERQGYQPQHF
size: .; J: TRBJ2-7; V: TRBV6-1; D: TRBD1; DNA: TGTGCCAGCAGCGGACAGGGCTACGAGCAGTACTTC; CDR3: CASSGQGYEQYF
size: .; J: TRBJ1-5; V: TRBV19; D: .; DNA: TGTGCCAGTAGTATAGAACCCCACCAACAGGTCCAGCATTTT; CDR3: CASSIEPHQQVQHF